A single sample is the source of the 29 T cell receptor beta chains below, sequenced in a study of breast tumors, draining lymph nodes, adjacent tissues. TCRdb fed the multiplex PCR reads into MiXCR, producing one record per CDR3 protein. There are approximately 190,000 distinct CDR3 sequences in the sample; roughly 31% occur only once, and roughly 4.3% lies in the top ten. Axillary draining lymph nodes of breast cancer patients supplied the node samples. Sequencing was done on a sample of axillary lymph node tissue. Receptor source: a female donor with breast cancer. Some clones in this sample may be carry-over from other donors' samples.

This clonotype appeared once. The chain has TRBV27 and TRBJ1-5; D is uncertain. This CDR3 has 14 residues. The V gene's germline CDR1 is MNHEY and CDR2 SMNVEV (reference sequence). V was trimmed by 0 bases and J by 5 bases, leaving 8 bases between them. The chain's CDR3 is CASSLSAGHQPQHF. As DNA, the CDR3 is TGTGCCAGCAGTTTATCAGCCGGCCATCAGCCCCAGCATTTT.

In this sample, this clonotype turned up many times. The V gene is TRBV20-1, the J gene TRBJ2-3, with TRBD2 matching over 10 bases. The CDR3 covers 15 residues. Germline-derived CDR1 and CDR2 are DFQATT and SNEGSKA (reference sequence). Trimming cost V 3 bases and J 5 bases; bases outside gene matches: 8. This chain's CDR3 is CSARGGSGGEDTQYF. The CDR3 DNA follows: TGCAGTGCTAGGGGTGGAAGCGGGGGGGAAGATACGCAGTATTTT.

This chain links TRBV11-3 with TRBJ1-2; D perhaps matches TRBD1 (6 bases). Germline CDR1 SGHNT, CDR2 YENEEA. CDR3 size: 12 residues. V was shortened by 0 bases and J by 7 bases, with 6 bases between the two germline ends. The CDR3 sequence is CASSLEQGGYTF. DNA of the CDR3: TGTGCCAGCAGCTTAGAACAGGGTGGCTACACCTTC.

This clonotype was counted many times. This chain connects TRBV30 to TRBJ2-3, with a tentative D call TRBD1 (5 bases). Germline V lookup: CDR1 GTSNPN, CDR2 SVGIG (reference sequence). The CDR3 extends over 12 amino acids. V was trimmed by 2 bases and J by 7 bases, leaving 10 bases between them. As DNA, the CDR3 is TGTGCCTGGAGTCACAGGACCCATACGCAGTATTTT. This codes for CAWSHRTHTQYF.

Details on this clonotype: This sequence may be a read error, since a much larger clone differs from it by one base. The V call is TRBV20-1, the J call TRBJ1-3; D gene ambiguous. The CDR3 runs to 15 residues. Germline CDR1 and CDR2: DFQATT and SNEGSKA (reference sequence). CDR3 bases: TGCAGTGCTAGAGGAGCTGGATCTCCTGGAAACGCCATATATTTT. Its translation: CSARGAGSPGNAIYF.

This clonotype has at least ten counts. The V gene is TRBV6-5, the J gene TRBJ1-5; D remains ambiguous. Germline CDR1 is MNHEY and CDR2 is SVGAGI. The V end was cut by 2 bases, the J end by 8 bases, with 10 bases between. The CDR3 sequence is 13 residues long. CDR3 residues: CASSYDRGEPQHF. The CDR3 bases are TGTGCCAGCAGTTACGATCGGGGTGAGCCCCAGCATTTT.

This clonotype was counted many times. The chain is built from TRBV9 and TRBJ2-3; D may match TRBD1 or TRBD2 (5 bases each). With 5 bases removed from V and 1 base from J, the gap between germline ends came to 14 bases. The CDR3 loop spans 15 amino acids. The germline V gene encodes CDR1 SGDLS and CDR2 YYNGEE. The CDR3 nucleotides read TGTGCCAGCAGTGGAAGAGGGGACGGCACAGATACGCAGTATTTT. Translation gives CASSGRGDGTDTQYF.

J is TRBJ2-7 and V is TRBV6-1, with D perhaps being TRBD1 or TRBD2 (6 bases each). Trimming took 11 bases from V and 3 from J, leaving 20 bases between them. This CDR3 contains 14 residues. Looked up from germline, CDR1 is MNHNS and CDR2 is SASEGT. The CDR3: CAGKRAGDLYEQYF. The DNA for the CDR3 is TGTGCCGGGAAGCGGGCAGGGGATCTCTACGAGCAGTACTTC.

Ten or more counts support this clonotype. The CDR3 here is CASSQGQEFYEQYF. CDR3 nucleotide sequence: TGTGCCAGCAGCCAGGGTCAGGAATTCTACGAGCAGTACTTC. The chain is built from TRBV5-8 and TRBJ2-7; the D gene is possibly TRBD1 (5 bases). This CDR3 contains 14 residues. V was clipped by 4 bases and J by 3 bases, with 14 bases between them. Per the germline V gene, CDR1 is SGHTS and CDR2 is YDEGEE.

Many counts were recorded for this clonotype. The chain is built from TRBV20-1 and TRBJ2-1; a weak D match, TRBD2 (5 bases). V gave up 5 bases and J gave up 10 bases, with 18 bases separating them. CDR3 length equals 13 residues. The germline CDR1 and CDR2 sequences are DFQATT and SNEGSKA (reference sequence). DNA for the CDR3: TGCAGTGCTCCCAAGGCAGGAGGAGGAGAGCAGTTCTTC. Its protein product is CSAPKAGGGEQFF.

The chain links TRBV5-4 to TRBJ2-1; 12 bases map to TRBD2. The CDR3 consists of 17 residues. Losses at the gene ends were 4 bases for V and 6 bases for J; bases not matched to a gene: 11. The germline CDR1 and CDR2 sequences are SGHNT and YYREEE (reference sequence). The CDR3 spells CASSLAPSGGDLNEQFF. The DNA for the CDR3 is TGTGCCAGCAGCCTGGCCCCTAGCGGGGGGGACCTCAATGAGCAGTTCTTC.

This clonotype was counted at least ten times. This chain links TRBV6-2 or TRBV6-3 with TRBJ2-7; 9 nucleotides agree with TRBD2. The CDR3 spans 13 residues. Germline CDR1 MNHEY, CDR2 SVGEGT. V was clipped by 8 bases and J by 9 bases; unmatched bases: 11. CDR3 region: CASRNAGGGGQYF. In nucleotides, the CDR3 is TGTGCCAGCCGAAACGCGGGAGGGGGCGGGCAGTACTTC.

This clonotype was seen a handful of times. The chain uses TRBV20-1 and TRBJ2-6; 7 nucleotides align to TRBD1. V was pared by 1 base and J by 0 bases, with 3 bases of the junction left unmatched. This CDR3 region has 16 residues. Germline lookup yields CDR1 DFQATT and CDR2 SNEGSKA (reference sequence). CDR3: CSARGTGTSGANVLTF. The DNA of the CDR3 is TGCAGTGCTAGAGGGACAGGCACCTCTGGGGCCAACGTCCTGACTTTC.

Of note for this clonotype: A much larger clonotype is one base distant, so this may be a read error. The chain employs TRBV24-1 and TRBJ2-3, with no clear D. The V gene's germline CDR1 is KGHDR and CDR2 SFDVKD. CDR3 length: 13 amino acids. As DNA, the CDR3 is TGTGCCACCAGTGAGCTGACCCCAGATACGCAGTGTTTT. This codes for CATSELTPDTQCF.

This clonotype came up many times. This rearrangement joins TRBV19 to TRBJ2-4, with D possibly matching TRBD1 (6 bases). There are 14 residues in the CDR3. Germline lookup yields CDR1 LNHDA and CDR2 SQIVND (reference sequence). Trimming stripped 3 bases from V and 6 bases from J, with 12 bases between. CDR3 in amino acids: CASSMPQGTNIQYF. As DNA, the CDR3 is TGTGCCAGTAGTATGCCCCAGGGGACAAACATTCAGTACTTC.

The rearrangement uses TRBV7-9 and TRBJ2-5; 9 nucleotides align to TRBD2. The V segment lost 5 bases and the J segment 0 bases; nucleotides outside the gene matches: 22. Germline V gene lookup returns CDR1 SEHNR and CDR2 FQNEAQ (reference sequence). The CDR3 runs 21 residues. CDR3 in DNA: TGTGCCAGCAGCCCCCCCGGTGAGGACACCATAGCGGGGGACAACCAAGAGACCCAGTACTTC. Translated, it gives CASSPPGEDTIAGDNQETQYF.

This clonotype occurred many times. V gene TRBV7-2 combines with J gene TRBJ1-2; D not resolved. Trimming pared 4 bases from V and 3 bases from J, leaving 12 bases between. The CDR3 runs 14 residues. Germline CDR1 is SGHTA and CDR2 is FQGNSA. Here the CDR3 DNA reads TGTGCCAGCAGCTCCCGAGCAGGCGACTATGGCTACACCTTC. Residues: CASSSRAGDYGYTF.

To note about this clonotype: This may be a read error, as it is one base from a much larger clone. In DNA form, the CDR3 reads TGCAGTGCCAAGAGGCGGGGGGCAGACTCCGAGCAGTACTTC. Translated, it gives CSAKRRGADSEQYF. The V call is TRBV20-1, the J call TRBJ2-7; 8 bases map to TRBD2. J lost 6 bases, V lost 6 bases, and 13 bases had no gene match. The CDR3 loop spans 14 amino acids. The germline V gene encodes CDR1 DFQATT and CDR2 SNEGSKA (reference sequence).

As regards this clonotype: This may arise from a read error, as a much more abundant clone is one base away. Here the CDR3 omits its conserved ending phenylalanine or tryptophan, so a read error is the likely source. The rearrangement joins TRBV24-1 to TRBJ2-2, with 14 bases aligning to TRBD2. CDR1 is KGHDR, CDR2 SFDVKD, per germline. The junction had 6 bases not matched to a gene; V was cut back by 4 bases and J by 0 bases. There are 19 residues in the CDR3. This chain's CDR3 is CATSDPRLAGGSNTGELFC. The CDR3, as DNA: TGTGCCACCAGTGACCCTCGACTAGCGGGGGGGTCGAACACCGGGGAGCTGTTTTGT.

In its sample, this clonotype was seen many times. This sequence joins TRBV11-2 and TRBJ2-1, with D hard to call. The CDR3 has 16 amino acids. Trimming pared 1 base from V and 7 bases from J, leaving 17 bases between. Germline lookup yields CDR1 SGHAT and CDR2 FQNNGV. The CDR3 loop reads CASSLVSGPPRNEQFF. In DNA form, the CDR3 reads TGTGCCAGCAGCTTAGTATCTGGACCCCCACGAAATGAGCAGTTCTTC. The full variable domain, in which reference TRBV11-2 and TRBJ2-1 provide the parts outside the CDR3, is EAGVAQSPRYKIIEKRQSVAFWCNPISGHATLYWYQQILGQGPKLLIQFQNNGVVDDSQLPKDRFSAERLKGVDSTLKIQPAKLEDSAVYLCASSLVSGPPRNEQFFGPGTRLTVL.

Turning to this clonotype: The DNA is left out, because the CDR3 cannot be placed on it with certainty; the CDR3 is given as TCRdb lists it. The chain recombines TRBV19 with TRBJ1-1; the table's D gene call, TRBD1, was not cross checked with the DNA. From germline, CDR1 is LNHDA and CDR2 SQIVND (reference sequence). The CDR3 sequence runs 14 residues, both termini included. The CDR3 here is CASSPAWGQGATFF.

This clonotype appeared many times. This chain joins TRBV7-2 and TRBJ2-1, with 8 positions matching TRBD2. The CDR3 is 13 amino acids. The V gene end was trimmed by 3 bases and the J gene end by 15 bases; junction bases not matched to a gene: 10. Looked up from germline, CDR1 is SGHTA and CDR2 is FQGNSA. The CDR3 coding sequence is TGTGCCAGCAGCTTCCCCCAACTCGGGGGGGGGTTCTTC. It specifies CASSFPQLGGGFF.

This rearrangement joins TRBV11-2 to TRBJ2-3; TRBD2 agrees at 13 bases. Germline trimming cut 5 bases from V and 4 bases from J; bases unmatched to any gene: 6. The CDR3 loop spans 16 amino acids. Germline lookup yields CDR1 SGHAT and CDR2 FQNNGV. The CDR3 protein is CASSVLAGGPPDTQYF. In DNA form, the CDR3 reads TGTGCCAGCAGCGTACTAGCGGGAGGGCCCCCAGATACGCAGTATTTT.

This clonotype was found many times. In nucleotides, the CDR3 is TGTGCCAGCAGACCAGGACTATCCCTGGAGTACAATGAGCAGTTCTTC. Translating it yields CASRPGLSLEYNEQFF. V is TRBV9 and J is TRBJ2-1, with D possibly being TRBD2 (6 bases). Trimming removed 5 bases at V and 4 bases at J, with 19 bases between. CDR1 is SGDLS and CDR2 is YYNGEE in the germline V gene. CDR3 length: 16 amino acids.

This clonotype was seen at least ten times. The chain has TRBV20-1 and TRBJ2-7, with unresolved D. Trimming shortened V by 6 bases and J by 1 base, and 16 bases separated the two germline ends. The germline gives CDR1 DFQATT, CDR2 SNEGSKA (reference sequence). This CDR3 has 14 amino acids. This CDR3 is CSAASGPPSYEQYF. CDR3 DNA sequence: TGCAGTGCCGCGTCTGGCCCTCCTTCCTACGAGCAGTACTTC.

This clonotype appeared many times. This chain links TRBV7-2 with TRBJ2-5; TRBD1 matches at 9 bases. CDR1 is SGHTA, CDR2 FQGNSA, per germline. Trimming cost V 2 bases and J 7 bases; bases outside gene matches: 17. This CDR3 region has 18 residues. DNA for the CDR3: TGTGCCAGCAGCTTAACCCCCGGAGGACAGGGGAGGGGTGGGACCCAGTACTTC. This translates into CASSLTPGGQGRGGTQYF.

This clonotype was seen many times. This chain uses TRBV20-1 with TRBJ2-1; tentative D call: TRBD2 (5 bases). Germline CDR1 DFQATT, CDR2 SNEGSKA (reference sequence). The CDR3 runs to 13 residues. V dropped 0 bases and J dropped 8 bases, with 11 bases sitting between them. CDR3 coding DNA: TGCAGTGCTAGAGAGGGAGCGAGGGATGAGCAGTTCTTC. It is translated as CSAREGARDEQFF.

J is TRBJ2-3 and V is TRBV10-3; D is possibly TRBD2 (6 bases). The CDR3 contains 15 residues. CDR1 ENHRY and CDR2 SYGVKD come from the germline V gene. V dropped 6 bases and J dropped 11 bases, with 24 bases sitting between them. This CDR3 is CAISTGLANDNEQYF. The CDR3 region has the DNA TGTGCCATCAGCACGGGGCTAGCGAACGACAATGAGCAGTATTTT.

The rearrangement joins TRBV19 to TRBJ2-5; D call uncertain. Trimming removed 1 base at V and 5 bases at J, with 11 bases between. Per the germline V gene, CDR1 is LNHDA and CDR2 is SQIVND (reference sequence). The CDR3 has 14 residues. The CDR3 loop reads CASSIARPVETQYF. The CDR3 coding sequence is TGTGCCAGTAGTATAGCACGTCCGGTGGAGACCCAGTACTTC.